This T cell receptor beta chain comes out of a study of T cell responses to AZD1222 COVID-19 vaccine. Broader study findings: White British people made up most donors, females outnumbered males, and clonal diversity was possibly underestimated. Regions left unmutated in variants are reportedly the target of nearly half of spike-specific TCRs. Spike-specific TCR breadth and depth grew following two AZD1222 doses.

Trimming removed 0 bases from V and 4 bases from J, with 13 bases in between. The CDR3 is 15 residues long. CDR1 is SGHRS, CDR2 YFSETQ, per germline. With respect to this clone: Its target is not known.

Clones were read by immunoSEQ multiplex PCR, and TCRdb kept only the in-frame ones, dropping some. Among under 200,000 clones listed, 92% were seen once. Second doses were pooled across both intervals (about 4 or about 12 weeks). The source of this sequence is an adult who received the AZD1222 COVID-19 vaccine. This specimen was peripheral blood, taken 28 days after the second AZD1222 dose. The chain is built from TRBV5-1 and TRBJ1-1, with D possibly matching TRBD1 (5 bases). In DNA, the CDR3 is TGCGCCAGCAGCTTGGCTACAGGATCGGGCACTGAAGCTTTCTTT. It specifies CASSLATGSGTEAFF.